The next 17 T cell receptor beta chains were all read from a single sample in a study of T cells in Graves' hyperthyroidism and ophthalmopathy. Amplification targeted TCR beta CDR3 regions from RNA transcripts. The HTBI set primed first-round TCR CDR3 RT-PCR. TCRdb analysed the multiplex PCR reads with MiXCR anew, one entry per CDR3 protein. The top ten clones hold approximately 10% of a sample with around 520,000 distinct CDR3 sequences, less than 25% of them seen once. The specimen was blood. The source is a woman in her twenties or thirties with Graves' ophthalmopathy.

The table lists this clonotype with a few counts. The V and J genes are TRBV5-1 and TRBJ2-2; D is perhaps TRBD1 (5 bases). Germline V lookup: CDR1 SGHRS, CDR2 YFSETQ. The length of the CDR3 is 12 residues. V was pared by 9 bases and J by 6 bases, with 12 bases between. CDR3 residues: CATNTGPGELFF. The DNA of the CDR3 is TGCGCCACTAATACAGGACCCGGGGAGCTGTTTTTT.

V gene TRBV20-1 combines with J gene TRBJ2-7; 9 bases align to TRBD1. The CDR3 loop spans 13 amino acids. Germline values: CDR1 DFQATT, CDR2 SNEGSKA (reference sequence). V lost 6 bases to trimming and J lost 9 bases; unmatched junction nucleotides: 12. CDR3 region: CSAAGTGLRVQYF. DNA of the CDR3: TGCAGTGCCGCCGGGACAGGGCTACGAGTGCAGTACTTC.

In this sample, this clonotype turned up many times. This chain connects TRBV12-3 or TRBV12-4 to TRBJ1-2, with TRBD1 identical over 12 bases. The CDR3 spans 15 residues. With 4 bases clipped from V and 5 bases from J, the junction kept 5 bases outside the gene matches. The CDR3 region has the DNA TGTGCCAGCAGTTCGGGACAGGGGGCTCCTTATGGCTACACCTTC. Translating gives CASSSGQGAPYGYTF.

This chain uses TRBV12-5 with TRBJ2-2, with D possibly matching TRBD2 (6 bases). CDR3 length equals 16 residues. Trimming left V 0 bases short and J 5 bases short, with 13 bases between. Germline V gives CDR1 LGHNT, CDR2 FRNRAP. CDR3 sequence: CASGLVVGRGTGELFF. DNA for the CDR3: TGTGCTAGTGGTTTGGTAGTGGGCCGGGGGACCGGGGAGCTGTTTTTT.

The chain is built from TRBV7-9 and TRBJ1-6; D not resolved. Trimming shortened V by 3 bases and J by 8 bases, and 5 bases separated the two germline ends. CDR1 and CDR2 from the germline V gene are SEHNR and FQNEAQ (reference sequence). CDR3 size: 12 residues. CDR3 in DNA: TGTGCCAGCAGCTTTGGAGATTCACCCCTCCACTTT. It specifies CASSFGDSPLHF.

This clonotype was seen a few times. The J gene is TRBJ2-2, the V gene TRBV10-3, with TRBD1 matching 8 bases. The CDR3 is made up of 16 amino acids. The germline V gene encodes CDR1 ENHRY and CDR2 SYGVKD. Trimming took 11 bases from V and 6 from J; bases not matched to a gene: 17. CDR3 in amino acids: CAAKTAGQGAAGELFF. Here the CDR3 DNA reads TGTGCCGCCAAGACCGCCGGACAGGGCGCGGCCGGGGAGCTGTTTTTT.

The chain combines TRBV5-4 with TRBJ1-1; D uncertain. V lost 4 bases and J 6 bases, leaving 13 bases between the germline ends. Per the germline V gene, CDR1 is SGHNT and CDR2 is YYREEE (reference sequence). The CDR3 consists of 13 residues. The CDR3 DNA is TGTGCCAGCAGCCACCCGGCCCGCCCTGAAGCTTTCTTT. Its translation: CASSHPARPEAFF. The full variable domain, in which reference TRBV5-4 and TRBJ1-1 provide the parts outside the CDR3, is ETGVTQSPTHLIKTRGQQVTLRCSSQSGHNTVSWYQQALGQGPQFIFQYYREEENGRGNFPPRFSGLQFPNYSSELNVNALELDDSALYLCASSHPARPEAFFGQGTRLTVV.

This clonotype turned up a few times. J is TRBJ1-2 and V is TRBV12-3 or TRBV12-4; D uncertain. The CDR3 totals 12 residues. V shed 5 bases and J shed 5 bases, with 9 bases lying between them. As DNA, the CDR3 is TGTGCCAGCAGTACGGGCCCTTATGGCTACACCTTC. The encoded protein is CASSTGPYGYTF.

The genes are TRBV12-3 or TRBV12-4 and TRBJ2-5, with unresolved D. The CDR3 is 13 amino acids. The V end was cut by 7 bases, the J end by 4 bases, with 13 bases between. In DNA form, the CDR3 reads TGTGCCAGCACCCCCCGAAACCTAGAGACCCAGTACTTC. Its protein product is CASTPRNLETQYF.

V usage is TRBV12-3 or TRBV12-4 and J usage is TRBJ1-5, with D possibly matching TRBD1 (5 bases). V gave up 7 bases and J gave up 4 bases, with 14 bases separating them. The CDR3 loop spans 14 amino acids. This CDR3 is CASTPEGRNQPQHF. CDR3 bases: TGTGCCAGCACTCCCGAGGGGAGAAATCAGCCCCAGCATTTT.

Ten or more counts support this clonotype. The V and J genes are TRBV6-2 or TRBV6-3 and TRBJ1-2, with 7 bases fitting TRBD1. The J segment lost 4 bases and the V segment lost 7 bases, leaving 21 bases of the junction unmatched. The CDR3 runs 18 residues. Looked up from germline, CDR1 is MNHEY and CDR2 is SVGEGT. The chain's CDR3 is CASKSQSADRDSIYGYTF. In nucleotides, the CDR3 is TGTGCCAGCAAGAGCCAGAGCGCCGACAGGGATTCGATCTATGGCTACACCTTC.

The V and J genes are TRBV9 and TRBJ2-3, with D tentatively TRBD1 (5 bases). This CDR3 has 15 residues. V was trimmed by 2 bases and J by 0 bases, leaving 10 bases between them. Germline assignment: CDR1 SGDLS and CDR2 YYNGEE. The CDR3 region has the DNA TGTGCCAGCAGCGTTCAGGGCTATAGCACAGATACGCAGTATTTT. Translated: CASSVQGYSTDTQYF.

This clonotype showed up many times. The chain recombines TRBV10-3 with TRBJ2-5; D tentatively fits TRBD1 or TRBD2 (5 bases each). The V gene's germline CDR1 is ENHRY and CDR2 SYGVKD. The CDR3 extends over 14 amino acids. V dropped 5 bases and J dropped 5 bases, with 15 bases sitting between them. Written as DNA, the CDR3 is TGTGCCATCAGTCGAGGGCTAGAGGGGGAGACCCAGTACTTC. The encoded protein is CAISRGLEGETQYF.

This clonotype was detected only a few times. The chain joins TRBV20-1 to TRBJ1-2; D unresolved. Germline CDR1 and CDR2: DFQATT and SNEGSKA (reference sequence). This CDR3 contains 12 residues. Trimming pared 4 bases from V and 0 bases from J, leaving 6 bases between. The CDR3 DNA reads TGCAGTGCTAAACTACCTAACTATGGCTACACCTTC. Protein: CSAKLPNYGYTF.

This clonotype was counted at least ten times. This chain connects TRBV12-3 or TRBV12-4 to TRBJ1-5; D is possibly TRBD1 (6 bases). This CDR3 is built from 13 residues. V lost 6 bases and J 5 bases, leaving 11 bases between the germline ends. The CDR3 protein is CASRGGADQPQHF. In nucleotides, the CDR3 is TGTGCCAGCAGAGGGGGGGCCGATCAGCCCCAGCATTTT.

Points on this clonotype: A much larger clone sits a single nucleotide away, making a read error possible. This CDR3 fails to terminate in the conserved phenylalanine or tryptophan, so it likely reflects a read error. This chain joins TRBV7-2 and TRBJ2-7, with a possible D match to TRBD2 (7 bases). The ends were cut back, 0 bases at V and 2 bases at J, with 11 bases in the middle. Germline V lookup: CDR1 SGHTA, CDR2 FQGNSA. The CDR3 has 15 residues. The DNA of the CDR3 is TGTGCCAGCAGCTTAGCCCGGGGGGCCGCCTACGAGCAGTACTAC. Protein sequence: CASSLARGAAYEQYY.

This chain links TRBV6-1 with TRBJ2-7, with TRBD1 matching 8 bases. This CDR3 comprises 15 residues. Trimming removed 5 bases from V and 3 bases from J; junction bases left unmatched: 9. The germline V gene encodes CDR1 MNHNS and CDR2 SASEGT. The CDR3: CASSRTGQAFYEQYF. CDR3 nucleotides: TGTGCCAGCAGTCGGACGGGACAGGCTTTCTACGAGCAGTACTTC.